The 32 T cell receptor beta chains reported below all come from one sample, sequenced in a study of PD-1 blockade in mismatch repair-deficient tumors. Produced via immunoSEQ multiplex PCR; TCRdb's table is partial and in-frame only. The sample carries 15,000 to 25,000 clones, about four fifths recorded once. This sample comprised PBMCs, obtained 52 weeks after starting pembrolizumab. The receptor set was obtained from an adult with mismatch repair-deficient cancer.

J is TRBJ2-2 and V is TRBV7-3, with a tentative D call TRBD1 (6 bases). In germline, CDR1 is SGHTA, CDR2 FQGTGA. V lost 0 bases, J lost 7 bases, and 9 bases lay in between. The CDR3 runs to 14 residues. DNA of the CDR3: TGTGCCAGCAGCTTAACACAGGGAGTCGGGGAGCTGTTTTTT. This sequence encodes CASSLTQGVGELFF.

In this sample, this clone turned up a few times. This chain links TRBV28 with TRBJ2-7, with 8 bases lining up with TRBD2. V dropped 3 bases and J dropped 3; count of bases not matched to a gene: 4. This CDR3 contains 14 residues. The V gene's germline CDR1 is MDHEN and CDR2 SYDVKM. CDR3 sequence reads: CASSFLAGGYEQYF. In nucleotides, the CDR3 is TGTGCCAGCAGTTTTCTGGCGGGGGGCTACGAGCAGTACTTC.

The chain recombines TRBV27 with TRBJ2-2; 7 nucleotides line up with TRBD2. CDR1 and CDR2 from the germline V gene are MNHEY and SMNVEV (reference sequence). With 6 bases clipped from V and 1 base from J, the junction kept 5 bases outside the gene matches. CDR3 length: 15 amino acids. The CDR3 loop reads CASSRLAVNTGELFF. The DNA of the CDR3 is TGTGCCAGCAGCCGCCTAGCGGTGAACACCGGGGAGCTGTTTTTT.

The rearrangement links TRBV5-1 to TRBJ2-1; D gene ambiguous. CDR1 and CDR2 from the germline V gene are SGHRS and YFSETQ. Trimming took off 4 bases at V and 4 bases at J, with 9 bases between the two ends. The CDR3 has 13 residues. CDR3 loop: CASSQDDYNEQFF. The CDR3 nucleotides read TGCGCCAGCAGCCAGGATGATTACAATGAGCAGTTCTTC.

This chain joins TRBV9 and TRBJ2-1; 7 bases match TRBD2. Germline V gives CDR1 SGDLS, CDR2 YYNGEE. The CDR3 covers 13 residues. The V and J ends lost 4 bases and 10 bases, in that order; junction bases with no gene match: 8. This chain's CDR3 is CASSTSTSLEQFF. The CDR3 region has the DNA TGTGCCAGCAGCACCTCGACTAGCTTGGAGCAGTTCTTC.

The rearrangement links TRBV5-1 to TRBJ2-7; a weak D match, TRBD2 (5 bases). Germline V gene lookup returns CDR1 SGHRS and CDR2 YFSETQ. The V end lost 4 bases, the J end lost 6 bases, and 14 bases lay between the germline ends. This CDR3 contains 13 residues. DNA for the CDR3: TGCGCCAGCAGCCCGTTTGTGAGGGCCGAGCAGTACTTC. This codes for CASSPFVRAEQYF.

The genes are TRBV6-1 and TRBJ2-5, with TRBD1 matching over 7 bases. Unmatched junction bases numbered 6, after V lost 5 bases and J lost 0 bases. The CDR3 has 15 amino acids. Germline V gene sequence: CDR1 MNHNS, CDR2 SASEGT. The CDR3 sequence: CASSPNRGNQETQYF. Written as DNA, the CDR3 is TGTGCCAGCAGTCCTAACAGGGGCAACCAAGAGACCCAGTACTTC.

The genes are TRBV29-1 and TRBJ2-1, with 11 bases fitting TRBD1. Germline assignment: CDR1 SQVTM and CDR2 ANQGSEA. J lost 10 bases, V lost 6 bases, and 11 bases had no gene match. The CDR3 sequence is 14 residues long. The CDR3 is CSVILGQGGREQFF. Here the CDR3 DNA reads TGCAGCGTCATATTGGGACAGGGGGGAAGAGAGCAGTTCTTC.

The rearrangement uses TRBV11-2 and TRBJ2-3; D uncertain. V lost 5 bases to trimming and J lost 2 bases, with 14 bases between them. The V gene's germline CDR1 is SGHAT and CDR2 FQNNGV. CDR3 length: 15 residues. Here the CDR3 reads CASSHTAETTDTQYF. The CDR3 DNA sequence: TGTGCCAGCAGCCATACAGCCGAAACCACAGATACGCAGTATTTT.

This clone has a single count. The chain's CDR3 is CASSDAQGDTQYF. As DNA, the CDR3 is TGTGCCAGCAGTGACGCCCAGGGAGATACGCAGTATTTT. This rearrangement joins TRBV2 to TRBJ2-3, with a weak D call TRBD1 (5 bases). This CDR3 is built from 13 residues. V lost 3 bases to trimming and J lost 5 bases, with 9 bases between them. Germline V gives CDR1 SNHLY, CDR2 FYNNEI.

V is TRBV30 and J is TRBJ2-5; 11 nucleotides match TRBD1. The J call may be faulty, since TRBJ2-7 better matches the DNA end. Germline V gene sequence: CDR1 GTSNPN, CDR2 SVGIG (reference sequence). The CDR3 extends over 15 amino acids. The CDR3 sequence is CAWRNRDRGSHEQYF. The CDR3 bases are TGTGCCTGGAGAAACCGGGACAGGGGGTCCCACGAGCAGTACTTC.

The V call is TRBV28, the J call TRBJ2-1; 7 bases are shared with TRBD1. The CDR3 extends over 18 amino acids. Germline V gene sequence: CDR1 MDHEN, CDR2 SYDVKM. Trimming at V came to 5 bases and at J to 2 bases, leaving 15 bases not matched to a gene. CDR3 sequence (DNA): TGTGCCAGCAGTCCACGGCAGAGACACAGGGGTCCCTACAATGAGCAGTTCTTC. This gives the protein CASSPRQRHRGPYNEQFF.

The CDR3 coding sequence is TGTGCCAGTAGTATAGCCCCATTGGCCTCGTCTAGGAATGAAAAACTGTTTTTT. Protein product: CASSIAPLASSRNEKLFF. V and J are TRBV19 and TRBJ1-4, with D uncertain. Trimming took 1 base from V and 5 from J, leaving 20 bases between them. There are 18 residues in the CDR3. CDR1 is LNHDA, CDR2 SQIVND, per germline (reference sequence). The full variable domain, rest sourced from reference TRBV19 and TRBJ1-4, is DGGITQSPKYLFRKEGQNVTLSCEQNLNHDAMYWYRQDPGQGLRLIYYSQIVNDFQKGDIAEGYSVSREKKESFPLTVTSAQKNPTAFYLCASSIAPLASSRNEKLFFGSGTQLSVL.

The chain couples TRBV25-1 to TRBJ1-3, with D perhaps TRBD1 (6 bases). The CDR3 loop spans 15 amino acids. Trimming took off 2 bases at V and 2 bases at J, with 10 bases between the two ends. CDR1 is MGHDK, CDR2 SYGVNS, per germline. DNA for the CDR3: TGTGCCAGCAGTGAAACAGGGTTAACTGGAAACACCATATATTTT. This codes for CASSETGLTGNTIYF.

The chain is built from TRBV7-6 and TRBJ1-1, with 7 bases fitting TRBD1. The length of the CDR3 is 17 residues. Germline V gene lookup returns CDR1 SGHVS and CDR2 FNYEAQ. The V segment lost 0 bases and the J segment 0 bases; nucleotides outside the gene matches: 7. The CDR3 spells CASSLALPGQVNTEAFF. The CDR3 DNA follows: TGTGCCAGCAGCTTAGCGCTCCCTGGACAGGTGAACACTGAAGCTTTCTTT.

J is TRBJ2-5 and V is TRBV28; D is unclear. The V end lost 1 base, the J end lost 7 bases, and 7 bases lay between the germline ends. Germline-derived CDR1 and CDR2 are MDHEN and SYDVKM. This CDR3 spans 12 amino acids. The CDR3 region has the DNA TGTGCCAGCAGTTTATTTCGAGGGACCCAGTACTTC. Amino acids: CASSLFRGTQYF.

The chain employs TRBV5-1 and TRBJ2-5; 9 bases map to TRBD2. The germline CDR1 and CDR2 sequences are SGHRS and YFSETQ. J lost 3 bases, V lost 0 bases, and 6 bases had no gene match. The CDR3 has 16 residues. CDR3 bases: TGCGCCAGCAGCTTGGGGATAGCGGGAGTTGAAGAGACCCAGTACTTC. This encodes CASSLGIAGVEETQYF.

Points on this clone: Other DNA sequences in the same sample also yield this CDR3. The genes are TRBV9 and TRBJ2-5; D is unresolved. The V end was cut by 0 bases, the J end by 5 bases, with 5 bases between. The V gene's germline CDR1 is SGDLS and CDR2 YYNGEE. The CDR3 extends over 12 amino acids. This chain's CDR3 is CASSVVEETQYF. The CDR3 nucleotides are TGTGCCAGCAGCGTAGTGGAGGAGACCCAGTACTTC.

This rearrangement joins TRBV6-5 to TRBJ2-7; 10 bases agree with TRBD2. Trimming at V came to 2 bases and at J to 1 base, leaving 5 bases not matched to a gene. Germline-derived CDR1 and CDR2 are MNHEY and SVGAGI. The CDR3 spans 16 residues. This chain's CDR3 is CASSYGVAGGSYEQYF. CDR3 nucleotides: TGTGCCAGCAGTTACGGCGTAGCGGGAGGATCCTACGAGCAGTACTTC.

In the case of this clone: Because it lacks the conserved phenylalanine or tryptophan at the end, this CDR3 is likely a read error. CDR3 region: CASSLGASGNTYEQYL. DNA of the CDR3: TGTGCCAGCAGCTTAGGCGCTAGCGGGAACACCTACGAGCAGTACCTC. The rearrangement links TRBV13 to TRBJ2-7; TRBD2 matches at 9 bases. The CDR3 is made up of 16 amino acids. With 0 bases clipped from V and 2 bases from J, the junction kept 5 bases outside the gene matches. Looked up from germline, CDR1 is PRHDT and CDR2 is FYEKMQ (reference sequence).

The rearrangement joins TRBV11-2 to TRBJ2-3; D gene unclear. The CDR3 sequence is 12 residues long. Germline CDR1 and CDR2: SGHAT and FQNNGV. V lost 0 bases and J 7 bases, leaving 5 bases between the germline ends. The CDR3 loop reads CASSLEANTQYF. The CDR3 DNA follows: TGTGCCAGCAGCTTAGAAGCAAATACGCAGTATTTT.

J is TRBJ1-2 and V is TRBV6-5; D uncertain. The CDR3 is 14 residues long. V dropped 8 bases and J dropped 3 bases, with 16 bases sitting between them. Looked up from germline, CDR1 is MNHEY and CDR2 is SVGAGI. CDR3 coding DNA: TGTGCCAGCGTGGGTTGGCCCGGGGACTATGGCTACACCTTC. Translated: CASVGWPGDYGYTF.

The chain carries TRBV29-1 and TRBJ2-5; D not certain. Trimming pared 5 bases from V and 7 bases from J, leaving 8 bases between. CDR3 size: 10 residues. The germline V gene encodes CDR1 SQVTM and CDR2 ANQGSEA. The CDR3 DNA reads TGCAGCGTTCTTATTTCGACCCAGTACTTC. This codes for CSVLISTQYF.

The gene calls are TRBV6-5 and TRBJ2-4; a possible D gene is TRBD2 (6 bases). Trimming removed 5 bases from V and 9 bases from J, with 14 bases in between. The germline CDR1 and CDR2 sequences are MNHEY and SVGAGI. This CDR3 spans 13 amino acids. The CDR3 spells CASSGGGLRIQYF. The CDR3 DNA is TGTGCCAGCAGTGGCGGAGGGCTGCGCATTCAGTACTTC.

The V call is TRBV10-3, the J call TRBJ2-1; 8 bases fit TRBD2. This CDR3 spans 14 amino acids. Germline V gives CDR1 ENHRY, CDR2 SYGVKD. The CDR3 DNA follows: TGTGTCGCCAGGCCCGGGGGGGGCTACAATGAGCAGTTCTTC. It encodes CVARPGGGYNEQFF.

The V gene is TRBV12-5, the J gene TRBJ2-3; tentatively, D is TRBD1 (5 bases). The V end lost 5 bases, the J end lost 0 bases, and 12 bases lay between the germline ends. Germline V gene sequence: CDR1 LGHNT, CDR2 FRNRAP. The CDR3 is 15 residues long. The DNA for the CDR3 is TGTGCTAGTGGTCCCGGCAGGGCCAGCACAGATACGCAGTATTTT. It yields the protein CASGPGRASTDTQYF.

This clone came up once. The gene calls are TRBV5-6 and TRBJ2-1, with TRBD1 matching 9 bases. Trimming removed 4 bases from V and 7 bases from J; junction bases left unmatched: 9. In germline, CDR1 is SGHDT, CDR2 YYEEEE. The CDR3 has 15 amino acids. CDR3 DNA: TGTGCCAGCAGCCCGCCCGGGACAGGGTTAAATGAGCAGTTCTTC. Translating it yields CASSPPGTGLNEQFF.

This chain joins TRBV5-1 and TRBJ2-1, with TRBD2 identical over 8 bases. The germline gives CDR1 SGHRS, CDR2 YFSETQ. The CDR3 consists of 17 residues. J was trimmed by 0 bases and V by 0 bases; bases with no gene match: 5. The CDR3 sequence: CASSLGGGSSSYNEQFF. In DNA, the CDR3 is TGCGCCAGCAGCTTGGGCGGGGGGTCCAGCTCCTACAATGAGCAGTTCTTC.

The chain carries TRBV7-2 and TRBJ2-5, with 10 bases identical to TRBD2. The CDR3 runs to 15 residues. The J segment lost 5 bases and the V segment lost 5 bases, leaving 8 bases of the junction unmatched. The germline CDR1 and CDR2 sequences are SGHTA and FQGNSA. CDR3 loop: CASSPIAGGVETQYF. The CDR3 bases are TGTGCCAGCAGCCCTATAGCGGGAGGAGTGGAGACCCAGTACTTC. Combining the CDR3 with reference TRBV7-2 and TRBJ2-5 gives the whole variable domain GAGVSQSPSNKVTEKGKDVELRCDPISGHTALYWYRQSLGQGLEFLIYFQGNSAPDKSGLPSDRFSAERTGGSVSTLTIQRTQQEDSAVYLCASSPIAGGVETQYFGPGTRLLVL.

CDR3 region: CASSYRGSGAYEQYF. The CDR3 coding sequence is TGCGCCAGCAGCTACAGGGGTAGCGGAGCCTACGAGCAGTACTTC. This chain joins TRBV5-1 and TRBJ2-7; the D gene is possibly TRBD1 (7 bases). The CDR3 has 15 amino acids. The V end was cut by 3 bases, the J end by 2 bases, with 15 bases between. Per the germline V gene, CDR1 is SGHRS and CDR2 is YFSETQ.

This chain connects TRBV7-8 to TRBJ2-1, with 13 nucleotides matching TRBD2. Looked up from germline, CDR1 is SGHVS and CDR2 is FQNEAQ. The V and J ends lost 5 bases and 0 bases, in that order; junction bases with no gene match: 7. CDR3 size: 18 residues. CDR3 nucleotides: TGTGCCAGCAGCCCCCGCCGGACTAGCGGGGGCTCCTACAATGAGCAGTTCTTC. It encodes CASSPRRTSGGSYNEQFF.

This clone came up a few times. The rearrangement uses TRBV6-5 and TRBJ2-7, with TRBD1 matching 8 bases. Germline V gives CDR1 MNHEY, CDR2 SVGAGI. V lost 0 bases and J lost 4; bases outside the gene matches: 2. The CDR3 totals 14 residues. This CDR3 is CASSYSTGGYEQYF. Written as DNA, the CDR3 is TGTGCCAGCAGTTACTCTACAGGGGGTTACGAGCAGTACTTC.